Following are 27 T cell receptor beta chains from one sample sequenced in a study of blood T cell repertoires in COVID-19. Method: immunoSEQ multiplex PCR; TCRdb's copy keeps in-frame clones and lacks some. This sample has tens of thousands of clones, with over 70% found just once. Sequencing input: peripheral blood. These receptors were collected from a woman aged 55-70 years with acute or convalescent COVID-19.

For the CDR3, the DNA is TGTGCCAGCAGCTTAGTGTGGGGATCGGGGGGAGCTTTCTTT. Protein product: CASSLVWGSGGAFF. The chain recombines TRBV11-2 with TRBJ1-1; D might be TRBD1 (5 bases). CDR1 and CDR2 from the germline V gene are SGHAT and FQNNGV. The CDR3 spans 14 residues. Trimming took off 1 base at V and 10 bases at J, with 16 bases between the two ends.

The V call is TRBV29-1, the J call TRBJ1-2; 8 bases are a match to TRBD1. From germline, CDR1 is SQVTM and CDR2 ANQGSEA. V lost 7 bases and J lost 8; bases outside the gene matches: 18. The CDR3 is 15 residues long. The CDR3 spells CSATPGAGTGGGYTF. The CDR3 coding sequence is TGCAGCGCCACCCCTGGGGCCGGGACAGGAGGCGGCTACACCTTC.

This clone has only a few counts. CDR3 in amino acids: CATSDPDRGDEKLFF. In DNA form, the CDR3 reads TGTGCCACCAGTGATCCCGACAGGGGGGATGAAAAACTGTTTTTT. J is TRBJ1-4 and V is TRBV24-1, with 9 bases that match TRBD1. The germline V gene has CDR1 KGHDR and CDR2 SFDVKD. V shed 3 bases, J shed 6 bases, and the junction held 4 bases outside the gene matches. This CDR3 comprises 15 residues.

The chain joins TRBV7-9 to TRBJ1-3; 7 bases are a match to TRBD1. The V gene's germline CDR1 is SEHNR and CDR2 FQNEAQ (reference sequence). The CDR3 has 14 amino acids. Losses at the gene ends were 5 bases for V and 2 bases for J; bases not matched to a gene: 3. CDR3 sequence reads: CASSDDRAGNTIYF. The CDR3 bases are TGTGCCAGCAGCGACGACAGGGCTGGAAACACCATATATTTT.

V is TRBV14 and J is TRBJ1-6; D call uncertain. Germline CDR1 is SGHDN and CDR2 is FVKESK. V was cut by 4 bases and J by 7 bases, with 5 bases left in between. CDR3 length equals 12 residues. The CDR3 loop reads CASSLQNSPLHF. CDR3 in DNA: TGTGCCAGCAGCCTACAGAATTCACCCCTCCACTTT.

This chain uses TRBV6-5 with TRBJ1-1; 8 positions agree with TRBD1. The ends lost 2 bases at V and 8 bases at J; junction bases unmatched: 4. Germline CDR1 is MNHEY and CDR2 is SVGAGI. The CDR3 totals 13 residues. CDR3 protein: CASSYPGGTEAFF. As DNA, the CDR3 is TGTGCCAGCAGTTACCCAGGGGGCACCGAAGCTTTCTTT.

J is TRBJ2-6 and V is TRBV11-3; D might be TRBD2 (7 bases). Deletions cut 0 bases from V and 0 bases from J, with 15 bases between. This CDR3 contains 19 residues. Looked up from germline, CDR1 is SGHNT and CDR2 is YENEEA. The CDR3 DNA sequence: TGTGCCAGCAGCTTAGATCTTGGGGGGGGCCTCTCTGGGGCCAACGTCCTGACTTTC. Protein sequence: CASSLDLGGGLSGANVLTF.

The rearrangement links TRBV9 to TRBJ1-3; no clear D gene. Germline assignment: CDR1 SGDLS and CDR2 YYNGEE. V lost 0 bases, J lost 6 bases, and 10 bases lay in between. This CDR3 is 14 amino acids long. CDR3: CASSVEVHPNTIYF. In DNA form, the CDR3 reads TGTGCCAGCAGCGTAGAAGTACATCCAAACACCATATATTTT. The variable domain in full, completed from reference TRBV9 and TRBJ1-3, reads DSGVTQTPKHLITATGQRVTLRCSPRSGDLSVYWYQQSLDQGLQFLIQYYNGEERAKGNILERFSAQQFPDLHSELNLSSLELGDSALYFCASSVEVHPNTIYFGEGSWLTVV.

The chain combines TRBV6-6 with TRBJ2-7, with 7 nucleotides matching TRBD1. V shed 4 bases, J shed 4 bases, and the junction held 7 bases outside the gene matches. This CDR3 comprises 14 residues. Germline lookup yields CDR1 MNHNY and CDR2 SVGAGI (reference sequence). Here the CDR3 reads CASSSRDSYYEQYF. The DNA for the CDR3 is TGTGCCAGCAGTTCGAGGGACAGTTATTACGAGCAGTACTTC.

V is TRBV5-1 and J is TRBJ2-5, with TRBD2 matching 9 bases. This CDR3 comprises 16 residues. Germline CDR1 reads SGHRS; CDR2 reads YFSETQ. The J segment lost 1 base and the V segment lost 0 bases, leaving 4 bases of the junction unmatched. CDR3 protein: CASSLVRRGGQETQYF. CDR3 nucleotides: TGCGCCAGCAGCTTGGTCCGGCGGGGGGGCCAAGAGACCCAGTACTTC.

The count of this clone is one. V and J are TRBV5-1 and TRBJ1-1, with D perhaps TRBD1 (6 bases). CDR1 SGHRS and CDR2 YFSETQ come from the germline V gene. The CDR3 is made up of 14 amino acids. Trimming pared 3 bases from V and 0 bases from J, leaving 9 bases between. CDR3 residues: CASSSDSMNTEAFF. The CDR3 coding sequence is TGCGCCAGCAGCTCGGACAGTATGAACACTGAAGCTTTCTTT.

The chain links TRBV6-5 to TRBJ1-1; TRBD1 matches at 10 bases. The CDR3 totals 13 residues. V dropped 10 bases and J dropped 5; count of bases not matched to a gene: 7. CDR1 is MNHEY and CDR2 is SVGAGI in the germline V gene. CDR3 sequence reads: CATSDRGETEAFF. CDR3 in DNA: TGTGCCACCTCGGACAGGGGGGAAACTGAAGCTTTCTTT.

The chain employs TRBV5-1 and TRBJ1-1; 7 bases map to TRBD1. V lost 0 bases to trimming and J lost 7 bases; unmatched junction nucleotides: 12. The CDR3 loop spans 16 amino acids. Germline V gene lookup returns CDR1 SGHRS and CDR2 YFSETQ. The CDR3 DNA sequence: TGCGCCAGCAGCTTGGAGAGTACAGGGGCCATCGTTGAAGCTTTCTTT. This gives the protein CASSLESTGAIVEAFF.

The chain links TRBV3-1 (or the pseudogene TRBV3-2) to TRBJ2-3; TRBD2 agrees at 9 bases. This CDR3 region has 14 residues. CDR1 and CDR2 from the germline V gene are LGHDT and YNNKEL (reference sequence). V shed 4 bases and J 6 bases; nucleotides not matched to a gene: 5. The CDR3 bases are TGTGCCAGCAGCCCGGGACTAGCTTACGATACGCAGTATTTT. This codes for CASSPGLAYDTQYF.

The chain links TRBV6-5 to TRBJ1-5; D unresolved. With 7 bases removed from V and 3 bases from J, the gap between germline ends came to 10 bases. CDR1 MNHEY and CDR2 SVGAGI come from the germline V gene. This CDR3 has 13 residues. The CDR3 sequence is CASTNRLNQPQHF. CDR3 in DNA: TGTGCCAGCACCAACCGACTCAATCAGCCCCAGCATTTT.

The CDR3, as DNA: TGCGCCAGCAGCTTGGTGGCTTACGAGCAGTACTTC. Its protein product is CASSLVAYEQYF. The genes are TRBV5-1 and TRBJ2-7; D gene unclear. Per germline, CDR1 SGHRS and CDR2 YFSETQ. The CDR3 extends over 12 amino acids. V was cut by 0 bases and J by 4 bases, with 5 bases left in between.

A few counts support this clone. The CDR3 here is CASSSRTSGNEQFF. The CDR3 bases are TGTGCCAGCAGCTCCCGGACTAGCGGGAATGAGCAGTTCTTC. V usage is TRBV7-9 and J usage is TRBJ2-1; 11 nucleotides match TRBD2. Trimming took 4 bases from V and 7 from J; bases not matched to a gene: 3. Germline-derived CDR1 and CDR2 are SEHNR and FQNEAQ (reference sequence). The CDR3 is 14 residues long. The variable domain in full, with the rest retrieved from reference TRBV7-9 and TRBJ2-1, is DTGVSQNPRHKITKRGQNVTFRCDPISEHNRLYWYRQTLGQGPEFLTYFQNEAQLEKSRLLSDRFSAERPKGSFSTLEIQRTEQGDSAMYLCASSSRTSGNEQFFGPGTRLTVL.

This chain uses TRBV30 with TRBJ1-5; 7 nucleotides match TRBD1. CDR3 size: 15 residues. V shed 1 base and J 1 base; nucleotides not matched to a gene: 4. Germline V gene data show CDR1 as GTSNPN and CDR2 as SVGIG (reference sequence). The CDR3 protein is CAWSEGAGSNQPQHF. The DNA for the CDR3 is TGTGCCTGGAGTGAGGGGGCGGGGAGCAATCAGCCCCAGCATTTT.

V and J are TRBV7-2 and TRBJ2-7; 7 nucleotides agree with TRBD1. Germline V gene sequence: CDR1 SGHTA, CDR2 FQGNSA. V lost 5 bases and J lost 3; bases outside the gene matches: 1. CDR3 length: 12 residues. CDR3: CASSRQGYEQYF. The CDR3 coding sequence is TGTGCCAGCAGCAGACAGGGCTACGAGCAGTACTTC.

V is TRBV5-1 and J is TRBJ2-1, with D possibly matching TRBD1 (6 bases). This CDR3 contains 15 residues. CDR1 is SGHRS, CDR2 YFSETQ, per germline. Deletions cut 0 bases from V and 5 bases from J, with 12 bases between. In DNA form, the CDR3 reads TGCGCCAGCAGCTTGGGGATGACAGGTGACAATGAGCAGTTCTTC. It specifies CASSLGMTGDNEQFF.

The chain links TRBV11-3 to TRBJ2-1, with D perhaps matching TRBD2 (5 bases). V was pared by 3 bases and J by 0 bases, with 15 bases between. CDR1 SGHNT and CDR2 YENEEA come from the germline V gene. This CDR3 has 17 amino acids. In DNA form, the CDR3 reads TGTGCCAGCAGCTTCCACCGAGGGATGAACTCCTACAATGAGCAGTTCTTC. Encoded protein: CASSFHRGMNSYNEQFF.

The chain employs TRBV6-6 and TRBJ1-6, with 9 positions matching TRBD1. The CDR3 contains 15 residues. Germline CDR1 MNHNY, CDR2 SVGAGI (reference sequence). With V trimmed by 10 bases and J by 5 bases, 9 bases remained unmatched. The CDR3, as DNA: TGTGCCACCGGGACAGGGCAAGAAGATAATTCACCCCTCCACTTT. Residues: CATGTGQEDNSPLHF.

V is TRBV6-5 and J is TRBJ1-5; possibly TRBD1 for D (5 bases). The CDR3 has 15 amino acids. Germline-derived CDR1 and CDR2 are MNHEY and SVGAGI. Trimming shortened V by 6 bases and J by 2 bases, and 14 bases separated the two germline ends. This chain's CDR3 is CASSPQGHRNQPQHF. DNA of the CDR3: TGTGCCAGCAGCCCCCAAGGACACCGCAATCAGCCCCAGCATTTT.

The chain recombines TRBV5-6 with TRBJ2-1; the match to TRBD2 covers 11 bases. The CDR3 is made up of 17 amino acids. Trimming removed 4 bases from V and 2 bases from J; junction bases left unmatched: 8. CDR1 SGHDT and CDR2 YYEEEE come from the germline V gene. The CDR3 sequence: CASSDLGLAGTYNEQFF. CDR3 nucleotide sequence: TGTGCCAGCAGCGACCTTGGACTAGCGGGTACCTACAATGAGCAGTTCTTC.

The V call is TRBV2, the J call TRBJ2-7; D is possibly TRBD2 (7 bases). Germline V gene sequence: CDR1 SNHLY, CDR2 FYNNEI. Trimming left V 6 bases short and J 0 bases short, with 15 bases between. CDR3 length equals 15 residues. In nucleotides, the CDR3 is TGTGCCAGCAGGGGGGGGGCAGGTGGCTCCTACGAGCAGTACTTC. This translates into CASRGGAGGSYEQYF.

The chain employs TRBV11-3 and TRBJ1-1; possible D gene TRBD1, 5 bases. The CDR3 extends over 14 amino acids. The V gene lost 7 bases and the J gene lost 0 bases, with 12 bases spanning the gap. Germline V CDR1 and CDR2: SGHNT, YENEEA. CDR3 in DNA: TGTGCCAGCAATCCCGGGGGGATGAACACTGAAGCTTTCTTT. It specifies CASNPGGMNTEAFF. Full variable domain (remainder filled in from reference TRBV11-3 and TRBJ1-1): EAGVVQSPRYKIIEKKQPVAFWCNPISGHNTLYWYLQNLGQGPELLIRYENEEAVDDSQLPKDRFSAERLKGVDSTLKIQPAELGDSAVYLCASNPGGMNTEAFFGQGTRLTVV.

The V gene is TRBV7-2, the J gene TRBJ1-6, with a possible D match to TRBD1 (6 bases). CDR1 SGHTA and CDR2 FQGNSA come from the germline V gene. There are 13 residues in the CDR3. Trimming stripped 4 bases from V and 8 bases from J, with 9 bases between. CDR3 sequence reads: CASSSRGDSPLHF. The CDR3 DNA is TGTGCCAGCAGCTCCAGGGGTGATTCACCCCTCCACTTT.